This entry lists 10 T cell receptor beta chains sequenced from one sample in a study of cytotoxic CD8 clonotypes in ibrutinib-treated CLL. TCRdb's table, derived via immunoSEQ multiplex PCR, lists solely in-frame clones and lacks some. The sample consists of roughly 200,000 clones, over 55% of them appearing once. Here the sequenced sample was PBMCs, taken after 24 months of ibrutinib treatment. These receptors were collected from a human donor with chronic lymphocytic leukemia.

The table lists this clone with a count of one. CDR3 sequence: CAWVRRTGRNYEQYF. The CDR3 DNA reads TGTGCCTGGGTAAGAAGGACAGGGAGGAATTACGAGCAGTACTTC. The chain is built from TRBV30 and TRBJ2-7, with 8 bases matching TRBD1. Trimming removed 5 bases from V and 4 bases from J; junction bases left unmatched: 13. The CDR3 sequence is 15 residues long. From germline, CDR1 is GTSNPN and CDR2 SVGIG (reference sequence).

This sequence joins TRBV5-4 and TRBJ2-5; D tentatively fits TRBD1 or TRBD2 (5 bases each). CDR3 length: 14 residues. Trimming pared 4 bases from V and 1 base from J, leaving 11 bases between. Germline lookup yields CDR1 SGHNT and CDR2 YYREEE (reference sequence). CDR3: CASSITGTQETQYF. Here the CDR3 DNA reads TGTGCCAGCAGCATAACCGGGACCCAAGAGACCCAGTACTTC.

This chain links TRBV18 with TRBJ1-1; maybe TRBD1 (5 bases). This CDR3 is 16 amino acids long. The germline V gene has CDR1 KGHSH and CDR2 LQKENI. Trimming shortened V by 2 bases and J by 0 bases, and 13 bases separated the two germline ends. The CDR3 bases are TGTGCCAGCTCACCATATCAGGGACCTATGAACACTGAAGCTTTCTTT. This sequence encodes CASSPYQGPMNTEAFF.

Details on this clone: Mismatch with germline at one junction end may stem from a read error. The chain is built from TRBV27 and TRBJ1-5, with a weak D call TRBD1 (6 bases). The CDR3 runs to 15 residues. Germline CDR1 is MNHEY and CDR2 is SMNVEV (reference sequence). CDR3 nucleotides: TGTGCCAGCAGTCCGTACAGGGTTGACAATCGGCCCCAGCATTTT. Its protein product is CASSPYRVDNRPQHF.

The chain is built from TRBV19 and TRBJ1-2; D remains ambiguous. Germline-derived CDR1 and CDR2 are LNHDA and SQIVND (reference sequence). The ends were cut back, 7 bases at V and 5 bases at J, with 14 bases in the middle. The CDR3 consists of 13 residues. The CDR3 spells CASTEETGYGYTF. The CDR3 bases are TGTGCCAGTACCGAAGAGACGGGATATGGCTACACCTTC. The full variable domain, in which reference TRBV19 and TRBJ1-2 provide the parts outside the CDR3, is DGGITQSPKYLFRKEGQNVTLSCEQNLNHDAMYWYRQDPGQGLRLIYYSQIVNDFQKGDIAEGYSVSREKKESFPLTVTSAQKNPTAFYLCASTEETGYGYTFGSGTRLTVV.

The chain employs TRBV4-2 and TRBJ2-1, with 7 bases that match TRBD2. CDR3 length: 17 residues. V trimming: 0 bases; J trimming: 4 bases; junction bases outside the gene matches: 9. Germline-derived CDR1 and CDR2 are LGHNA and YNFKEQ. The CDR3 DNA reads as TGTGCCAGCAGCCAAGATCCCATGGCGGGAGCATACAATGAGCAGTTCTTC. The encoded protein is CASSQDPMAGAYNEQFF.

On this clone itself: Other DNA sequences in the same sample also yield this CDR3. V gene TRBV20-1 combines with J gene TRBJ2-7; D gene ambiguous. CDR3 length equals 11 residues. Per germline, CDR1 DFQATT and CDR2 SNEGSKA (reference sequence). V was pared by 5 bases and J by 4 bases, with 9 bases between. The CDR3 nucleotides are TGCAGTGCTCGTGGACCGTACGAGCAGTACTTC. Translated, it gives CSARGPYEQYF.

The chain is built from TRBV27 and TRBJ2-3; 7 bases are a match to TRBD2. The J segment lost 0 bases and the V segment lost 5 bases, leaving 8 bases of the junction unmatched. The germline V gene has CDR1 MNHEY and CDR2 SMNVEV (reference sequence). This CDR3 is built from 16 residues. CDR3 residues: CASSPGLGVSTDTQYF. The CDR3 DNA is TGTGCCAGCAGTCCCGGACTAGGGGTAAGCACAGATACGCAGTATTTT.

The rearrangement joins TRBV5-1 to TRBJ1-5; TRBD1 agrees at 7 bases. CDR1 is SGHRS and CDR2 is YFSETQ in the germline V gene. This CDR3 has 15 residues. The trim removed 4 bases at V and 0 bases at J, leaving 4 bases unmatched. The CDR3 sequence: CASSAGTDSNQPQHF. DNA of the CDR3: TGCGCCAGCAGCGCAGGGACAGATAGCAATCAGCCCCAGCATTTT.

The V gene is TRBV4-2, the J gene TRBJ2-5, with no clear D. V dropped 4 bases and J dropped 3 bases, with 12 bases sitting between them. Germline CDR1 LGHNA, CDR2 YNFKEQ. CDR3 size: 14 residues. CDR3 sequence: CASSRPLQEETQYF. The CDR3 DNA follows: TGTGCCAGCAGCCGCCCTTTGCAGGAAGAGACCCAGTACTTC.